This is a list of T cell receptor beta chains from one sample in a study of blood T cell repertoires in COVID-19. The protocol was immunoSEQ multiplex PCR, while the TCRdb copy is restricted to in-frame clones and leaves out a portion. The sample consists of under 300,000 clones, nearly 90% of them appearing once. Input material: PBMCs or T cells enriched from blood (not recorded which). These receptors were taken from a woman aged 55-69 years who had recovered from COVID-19. Each CDR3 is given with its conserved first and last residue. The D gene is left open where the match is weak. Expanded clones get a size class; other rows say once, few or many, or leave the size out.

.	TRBJ1-2	.	TRBV28	CASRTTVRGYTF	TGTGCCAGCCGCACTACTGTGAGGGGCTACACCTTC
.	TRBJ1-5	.	TRBV28	CASSLYKVEGPYSNQPQHF	TGTGCCAGCAGTTTATATAAAGTTGAGGGCCCCTATAGCAATCAGCCCCAGCATTTT
once	TRBJ2-1	TRBD2	TRBV5-1	CASRASGGAQSYNEQFF	TGCGCCAGCAGGGCTAGCGGGGGGGCCCAGTCCTACAATGAGCAGTTCTTC
.	TRBJ2-5	TRBD2	TRBV3-1/TRBV3-2	CASSQIAGGGETQYF	TGTGCCAGCAGCCAAATAGCGGGGGGCGGGGAGACCCAGTACTTC
.	TRBJ2-1	TRBD1	TRBV18	CASSRDRDYNEQFF	TGTGCCAGCTCACGGGACAGGGATTACAATGAGCAGTTCTTC
.	TRBJ1-3	.	TRBV2	CASSAQVTGNTIYF	TGTGCCAGCAGTGCACAGGTTACCGGAAACACCATATATTTT
.	TRBJ2-5	TRBD1	TRBV28	CASSLVGQGATWETQYF	TGTGCCAGCAGTTTGGTAGGACAGGGGGCAACTTGGGAGACCCAGTACTTC
.	TRBJ2-7	TRBD1	TRBV7-9	CASNRGLNSEQYF	TGTGCCAGCAACAGGGGATTAAATAGCGAGCAGTACTTC
.	TRBJ1-5	.	TRBV27	CASSQQGQPQHF	TGTGCCAGCAGTCAACAGGGACAGCCCCAGCATTTT
.	TRBJ2-5	TRBD1	TRBV27	CASSNRGRRETQYF	TGTGCCAGCAGTAACAGGGGGCGCCGGGAGACCCAGTACTTC
.	TRBJ1-2	TRBD1	TRBV28	CASSPGQGRGGYTF	TGTGCCAGCAGTCCGGGACAGGGGCGGGGTGGCTACACCTTC
once	TRBJ1-6	.	TRBV5-1	CASSLWHTENNSPLHF	TGCGCCAGCAGCTTGTGGCACACAGAAAATAATTCACCCCTCCACTTT
.	TRBJ1-2	.	TRBV21-1	CASSKWGQGYDYGYTF	TGTGCCAGCAGCAAATGGGGACAGGGTTATGACTATGGCTACACCTTC
.	TRBJ1-2	.	TRBV9	CASSVPNYGYTF	TGTGCCAGCAGCGTCCCGAACTATGGCTACACCTTC
.	TRBJ2-3	TRBD2	TRBV27	CASSLSRTSGATDTQYF	TGTGCCAGCAGTTTATCTCGGACTAGCGGTGCCACAGATACGCAGTATTTT
.	TRBJ1-2	.	TRBV30	CAWSLRRGRNYGYTF	TGTGCCTGGAGCCTCCGGCGCGGGAGGAACTATGGCTACACCTTC
.	TRBJ1-2	TRBD1	TRBV4-1	CASSQGGQGGGYTF	TGCGCCAGCAGCCAAGGGGGACAGGGAGGAGGCTACACCTTC
.	TRBJ2-3	.	TRBV30	CAWSKTRPNLLLVDPDTQYF	TGTGCCTGGAGTAAAACTAGGCCGAACCTTTTGTTGGTTGATCCGGATACGCAGTATTTT
.	TRBJ2-1	.	TRBV13	CASSLGASVEQFF	TGTGCCAGCAGCTTAGGGGCTAGCGTTGAGCAGTTCTTC
.	TRBJ1-5	.	TRBV18	CASSPGSLNQPQHF	TGTGCCAGCTCACCGGGCAGTCTGAATCAGCCCCAGCATTTT
.	TRBJ2-1	.	TRBV10-3	CAISESIGGLGDDNEQFF	TGTGCCATCAGTGAGTCCATCGGGGGTCTAGGCGATGACAATGAGCAGTTCTTC
.	TRBJ2-1	.	TRBV9	CASSVGGTYNEQFF	TGTGCCAGCAGCGTAGGCGGGACCTACAATGAGCAGTTCTTC
.	TRBJ1-1	.	TRBV7-9	CASSQGVVSAAFF	TGTGCCAGCAGCCAGGGCGTAGTGAGCGCAGCTTTCTTT
once	TRBJ1-3	.	TRBV21-1	CASSKRGGIDTIYF	TGTGCCAGCAGCAAGCGGGGGGGGATAGACACCATATATTTT
.	TRBJ2-1	TRBD2	TRBV10-3	CATLTSGGNEQFF	TGTGCCACCCTGACTAGCGGGGGCAATGAGCAGTTCTTC
.	TRBJ2-7	.	TRBV5-8	CASSSTWGHEQYF	TGTGCCAGCAGCTCCACCTGGGGCCACGAGCAGTACTTC
.	TRBJ1-1	.	TRBV7-9	CASSLSPRNTEAFF	TGTGCCAGCAGCTTATCTCCGAGGAACACTGAAGCTTTCTTT
few	TRBJ2-2	TRBD1	TRBV4-2	CASSPYTGGMDTGELFF	TGTGCCAGCAGTCCATACACAGGGGGCATGGACACCGGGGAGCTGTTTTTT
.	TRBJ1-1	TRBD1	TRBV2	CASSVRQGTNTEAFF	TGTGCCAGCAGTGTACGACAGGGGACGAACACTGAAGCTTTCTTT
once	TRBJ1-5	TRBD1	TRBV7-9	CASSFGQGRDQPQHF	TGTGCCAGCAGCTTCGGACAGGGCAGGGATCAGCCCCAGCATTTT
once	TRBJ2-1	.	TRBV19	CASSIGVGNEQFF	TGTGCCAGTAGTATCGGGGTAGGAAATGAGCAGTTCTTC
.	TRBJ1-1	.	TRBV19	CASNGAPPERPEGFF	TGTGCCAGTAATGGTGCCCCCCCCGAGCGCCCCGAAGGTTTCTTT
.	TRBJ2-2	TRBD1	TRBV24-1	CATSDPRGPGELFF	TGTGCCACCAGTGACCCCAGGGGGCCCGGGGAGCTGTTTTTT
.	TRBJ1-4	.	TRBV6-5	CASSLNYNEKLFF	TGTGCCAGCAGTCTAAATTATAATGAAAAACTGTTTTTT
.	TRBJ1-1	TRBD1	TRBV18	CASSRTYDRANTEAFF	TGTGCCAGCTCACGGACTTATGACAGGGCTAACACTGAAGCTTTCTTT
.	TRBJ2-3	.	TRBV5-8	CASRGAGKDTQYF	TGTGCCAGCAGGGGGGCTGGGAAGGATACGCAGTATTTT
.	TRBJ1-2	.	TRBV19	CASSIWLLNYGYTF	TGTGCCAGTAGTATTTGGCTTCTTAACTATGGCTACACCTTC
.	TRBJ2-1	TRBD1	TRBV28	CASSLPPQGVGEQFF	TGTGCCAGCAGTTTGCCCCCCCAGGGGGTAGGTGAGCAGTTCTTC
.	TRBJ1-4	.	TRBV15	CATRTVKTGSEKLFF	TGTGCCACCAGAACTGTGAAGACAGGCTCAGAAAAACTGTTTTTT
once	TRBJ2-5	TRBD2	TRBV24-1	CATSDMTSGYRETQYF	TGTGCCACCAGTGACATGACTAGCGGTTACCGGGAGACCCAGTACTTC
once	TRBJ2-5	TRBD2	TRBV24-1	CATSDLGLAGEETQYF	TGTGCCACCAGTGATCTCGGACTAGCGGGGGAGGAGACCCAGTACTTC
few	TRBJ1-1	.	TRBV10-3	CAISGTGLNTEAFF	TGTGCCATCAGTGGTACAGGGCTTAACACTGAAGCTTTCTTT
.	TRBJ1-2	TRBD1	TRBV6-5	CASRPIQGQTYGYTF	TGTGCCAGCAGACCGATACAGGGACAGACGTATGGCTACACCTTC
.	TRBJ1-4	.	TRBV5-3	CAYRGGDHEKLFF	TGTGCCTACCGCGGCGGGGACCATGAAAAACTGTTTTTT
.	TRBJ2-1	TRBD1	TRBV6-2/TRBV6-3	CASSYSMGQGRNEQFF	TGTGCCAGCAGTTACTCAATGGGACAGGGAAGGAATGAGCAGTTCTTC
.	TRBJ2-7	TRBD2	TRBV27	CASSRLGTSASYEQYF	TGTGCCAGCAGTCGCTTAGGGACTAGCGCATCCTACGAGCAGTACTTC
.	TRBJ2-3	.	TRBV9	CASSWRESDTQYF	TGTGCCAGCAGCTGGCGGGAATCAGATACGCAGTATTTT
.	TRBJ1-3	.	TRBV2	CASTSSGPNTIYF	TGTGCCAGCACATCTTCAGGGCCAAACACCATATATTTT
.	TRBJ2-2	.	TRBV5-1	CASSSTPRVSGQGSGELFF	TGCGCCAGCAGCTCCACTCCCAGGGTATCAGGTCAAGGCAGCGGGGAGCTGTTTTTT
.	TRBJ2-7	.	TRBV2	CASSPGSGFAEQYF	TGTGCCAGCAGTCCAGGGAGCGGGTTCGCCGAGCAGTACTTC
.	TRBJ2-1	.	TRBV10-3	CATAGQYNEQFF	TGTGCCACGGCGGGGCAGTACAATGAGCAGTTCTTC
.	TRBJ1-5	TRBD1	TRBV2	CASTPDRGYNQPQHF	TGTGCCAGCACCCCAGACAGGGGCTACAATCAGCCCCAGCATTTT
.	TRBJ2-5	.	TRBV28	CASSLGGYQETQYF	TGTGCCAGCAGTTTGGGCGGGTACCAAGAGACCCAGTACTTC
once	TRBJ1-2	TRBD1	TRBV10-3	CAISESLGLDRGNGYTF	TGTGCCATCAGTGAGTCGCTGGGCTTAGACAGGGGAAACGGCTACACCTTC